The 23 T cell receptor beta chains given below trace back to one sample, sequenced in a study of T cells in Graves' hyperthyroidism and ophthalmopathy. TCR beta CDR3 regions were amplified from RNA. HTBI primers drove first-round RT-PCR of the TCR CDR3. Each CDR3 protein gets one entry after TCRdb re-called the multiplex PCR reads with MiXCR. The data hold around 260,000 distinct CDR3 sequences, with 25% to 30% observed a single time. Sequences were obtained from blood. The source is a man in his forties with Graves' hyperthyroidism that later progressed to Graves' ophthalmopathy.

The chain links TRBV3-1 to TRBJ2-2; D is unclear. Trimming cost V 1 base and J 6 bases, with 9 bases left between them. The CDR3 covers 14 residues. Germline CDR1 is LGHDT and CDR2 is YNNKEL (reference sequence). CDR3 region: CASSQGMGSGELFF. The CDR3, as DNA: TGTGCCAGCAGCCAAGGGATGGGCTCCGGGGAGCTGTTTTTT.

This clonotype was counted at least ten times. Compared with germline, one end of the junction differs, possibly owing to a read error. The rearrangement uses TRBV12-3 or TRBV12-4 and TRBJ2-7; TRBD2 is a possible D gene (5 bases). The CDR3 has 11 amino acids. The CDR3 region is CASSSGIVYDF. CDR3 bases: TGTGCCAGCAGTTCGGGGATTGTCTATGACTTC.

This clonotype was counted ten times or more. One junction end does not reproduce the germline sequence, and a read error may be involved. V usage is TRBV5-5 and J usage is TRBJ1-1, with a tentative D call TRBD1 (5 bases). This CDR3 is built from 13 residues. Looked up from germline, CDR1 is SGHKS and CDR2 is YYEKEE (reference sequence). The CDR3 region is CASSLTANTEALF. In DNA, the CDR3 is TGTGCCAGCAGCCTGACAGCGAACACTGAAGCTCTCTTT.

In this sample, this clonotype turned up many times. The chain employs TRBV10-3 and TRBJ2-5; TRBD1 agrees at 7 bases. CDR3 size: 14 residues. J lost 4 bases, V lost 4 bases, and 6 bases had no gene match. From germline, CDR1 is ENHRY and CDR2 SYGVKD. In DNA form, the CDR3 reads TGTGCCATCAGTGCCGACAGGGAAGGAGAGACCCAGTACTTC. Translation: CAISADREGETQYF.

The rearrangement uses TRBV28 and TRBJ1-2; 7 bases are shared with TRBD1. Germline CDR1 reads MDHEN; CDR2 reads SYDVKM. The J segment lost 5 bases and the V segment lost 6 bases, leaving 15 bases of the junction unmatched. The CDR3 spans 16 residues. CDR3 sequence reads: CASRLGPAGGWYGYTF. CDR3 in DNA: TGTGCCAGCAGGCTCGGCCCCGCAGGGGGTTGGTATGGCTACACCTTC.

This clonotype has ten or more counts. This sequence joins TRBV2 and TRBJ1-1; possible D gene TRBD1, 6 bases. Germline V gene lookup returns CDR1 SNHLY and CDR2 FYNNEI. The V end was cut by 9 bases, the J end by 2 bases, with 25 bases between. This CDR3 spans 17 amino acids. The DNA for the CDR3 is TGTGCCAGAATTACAGGGAAGGGCCTCGGGATTAACACTGAAGCTTTCTTT. Its translation: CARITGKGLGINTEAFF.

This clonotype was counted many times. CDR3 nucleotide sequence: TGTGCCAGCAGTTTACAGGGGCGCAGGAATTCACCCCTCCACTTT. Its translation: CASSLQGRRNSPLHF. The chain is built from TRBV28 and TRBJ1-6; perhaps TRBD1 as D (6 bases). From germline, CDR1 is MDHEN and CDR2 SYDVKM. Trimming took 2 bases from V and 7 from J, leaving 12 bases between them. The CDR3 is made up of 15 amino acids.

Many counts were recorded for this clonotype. The J gene is TRBJ1-5, the V gene TRBV20-1; D possibly corresponds to TRBD1 (6 bases). The ends were cut back, 3 bases at V and 4 bases at J, with 10 bases in the middle. The CDR3 consists of 13 residues. Germline V CDR1 and CDR2: DFQATT, SNEGSKA (reference sequence). CDR3 in amino acids: CSASKDRNQPQHF. In nucleotides, the CDR3 is TGCAGTGCTAGCAAGGACAGAAATCAGCCCCAGCATTTT.

The chain's CDR3 is CASSFHARSNTEAFF. DNA of the CDR3: TGTGCCAGCAGTTTCCATGCTCGTTCGAACACTGAAGCTTTCTTT. The V gene is TRBV12-3 or TRBV12-4, the J gene TRBJ1-1; D remains unclear. This CDR3 has 15 residues. With 3 bases removed from V and 1 base from J, the gap between germline ends came to 12 bases.

This clonotype was observed at least ten times. The chain couples TRBV7-3 to TRBJ1-1; no definite D call. CDR1 and CDR2 from the germline V gene are SGHTA and FQGTGA. V shed 5 bases and J shed 3 bases, with 19 bases lying between them. The CDR3 totals 16 residues. The CDR3 sequence is CASSRREKPEDTEAFF. For the CDR3, the DNA is TGTGCCAGCAGCCGCCGAGAAAAGCCGGAGGACACTGAAGCTTTCTTT.

This clonotype was counted only a few times. CDR3 loop: CAWSQVQGFHEQYF. CDR3 DNA: TGTGCCTGGAGTCAGGTTCAGGGATTCCACGAGCAGTACTTC. This sequence joins TRBV30 and TRBJ2-7; maybe TRBD1 (5 bases). Germline CDR1 GTSNPN, CDR2 SVGIG (reference sequence). V dropped 2 bases and J dropped 5 bases, with 16 bases sitting between them. The CDR3 is made up of 14 amino acids.

Many counts were recorded for this clonotype. The CDR3 loop reads CASSFRGQGAGVAGNTIYF. Written as DNA, the CDR3 is TGTGCCAGCAGTTTCCGAGGACAGGGGGCAGGAGTAGCTGGAAACACCATATATTTT. V gene TRBV12-3 or TRBV12-4 combines with J gene TRBJ1-3, with TRBD1 matching over 11 bases. This CDR3 contains 19 residues. V gave up 3 bases and J gave up 2 bases; unmatched junction bases: 12.

At least ten counts were recorded for this clonotype. The J gene is TRBJ1-1, the V gene TRBV10-1; maybe TRBD1 (5 bases). From germline, CDR1 is WNHNN and CDR2 SYGVQD (reference sequence). There are 13 residues in the CDR3. The ends were cut back, 4 bases at V and 7 bases at J, with 13 bases in the middle. The CDR3 coding sequence is TGCGCCAGCAGTGGTGGCAGGGTCGGTGAAGCTTTCTTT. Residues: CASSGGRVGEAFF.

The genes are TRBV25-1 and TRBJ2-5; 8 bases fit TRBD2. The CDR3 is 16 residues long. Germline V gene data show CDR1 as MGHDK and CDR2 as SYGVNS. With V trimmed by 5 bases and J by 2 bases, 10 bases remained unmatched. The CDR3 loop is CASSRGGGKIQETQYF. The CDR3, as DNA: TGTGCCAGCAGTCGGGGGGGCGGGAAAATTCAAGAGACCCAGTACTTC.

This clonotype was counted ten times or more. The rearrangement joins TRBV19 to TRBJ1-3; no firm D call. Germline CDR1 and CDR2: LNHDA and SQIVND (reference sequence). The CDR3 length is 14 residues. V lost 7 bases, J lost 0 bases, and 10 bases lay in between. The CDR3 sequence is CASTHLSSGNTIYF. The CDR3 DNA follows: TGTGCCAGTACCCACCTGAGCTCTGGAAACACCATATATTTT.

A few counts support this clonotype. This chain uses TRBV12-3 or TRBV12-4 with TRBJ1-1; 8 bases map to TRBD1. V trimming: 6 bases; J trimming: 4 bases; junction bases outside the gene matches: 10. This CDR3 contains 15 residues. CDR3 sequence: CASRPTTGGFTEAFF. The CDR3, as DNA: TGTGCCAGCAGACCTACAACAGGGGGGTTCACTGAAGCTTTCTTT.

This clonotype has ten or more counts. The chain recombines TRBV7-2 with TRBJ2-7, with D perhaps given as TRBD1 or TRBD2 (5 bases each). From germline, CDR1 is SGHTA and CDR2 FQGNSA. CDR3 size: 16 residues. The V end lost 2 bases, the J end lost 2 bases, and 16 bases lay between the germline ends. The CDR3 coding sequence is TGTGCCAGCAGCTTACGTCACGGGGAAGGGGCCTACGAGCAGTACTTC. Residues: CASSLRHGEGAYEQYF.

The gene calls are TRBV28 and TRBJ2-7, with TRBD2 identical over 11 bases. The germline V gene encodes CDR1 MDHEN and CDR2 SYDVKM. The junction had 12 bases not matched to a gene; V was cut back by 5 bases and J by 6 bases. The CDR3 contains 16 residues. Written as DNA, the CDR3 is TGTGCCAGCAGTAATCCATCACTAGCGGGGGAGGTCGAGCAGTACTTC. Its translation: CASSNPSLAGEVEQYF.

This clonotype was found many times. The V call is TRBV7-3, the J call TRBJ2-5; 7 bases line up with TRBD1. Germline trimming cut 4 bases from V and 5 bases from J; bases unmatched to any gene: 10. CDR1 is SGHTA and CDR2 is FQGTGA in the germline V gene. The CDR3 is 15 amino acids. In DNA form, the CDR3 reads TGTGCCAGCAGCTCCGGGGACAGTCCGTGGGAGACCCAGTACTTC. Translating gives CASSSGDSPWETQYF. The full variable domain, rest sourced from reference TRBV7-3 and TRBJ2-5, is GAGVSQTPSNKVTEKGKYVELRCDPISGHTALYWYRQSLGQGPEFLIYFQGTGAADDSGLPNDRFFAVRPEGSVSTLKIQRTERGDSAVYLCASSSGDSPWETQYFGPGTRLLVL.

The sample holds many counts of this clonotype. The chain has TRBV19 and TRBJ2-7; 10 bases map to TRBD2. The CDR3 loop spans 16 amino acids. J lost 3 bases, V lost 0 bases, and 5 bases had no gene match. Per germline, CDR1 LNHDA and CDR2 SQIVND (reference sequence). The CDR3 here is CASSIEASGSGYEQYF. Written as DNA, the CDR3 is TGTGCCAGTAGTATAGAGGCTAGCGGGAGTGGCTACGAGCAGTACTTC.

In this sample, this clonotype turned up many times. V and J are TRBV7-8 and TRBJ2-7; D unclear. V was cut by 1 base and J by 0 bases, with 7 bases left in between. The germline CDR1 and CDR2 sequences are SGHVS and FQNEAQ. The CDR3 is 14 residues long. CDR3 nucleotide sequence: TGTGCCAGCAGCTTAGTTCGGCTCTCCTACGAGCAGTACTTC. Its translation is CASSLVRLSYEQYF. Full variable domain (outside the CDR3, taken from reference TRBV7-8 and TRBJ2-7): GAGVSQSPRYKVAKRGQDVALRCDPISGHVSLFWYQQALGQGPEFLTYFQNEAQLDKSGLPSDRFFAERPEGSVSTLKIQRTQQEDSAVYLCASSLVRLSYEQYFGPGTRLTVT.

This clonotype was seen many times. The rearrangement uses TRBV27 and TRBJ1-6, with D hard to call. The V and J ends lost 2 bases and 7 bases respectively, with 3 bases between them. Looked up from germline, CDR1 is MNHEY and CDR2 is SMNVEV (reference sequence). The CDR3 has 12 residues. This chain's CDR3 is CASSLRNSPLHF. The CDR3 region has the DNA TGTGCCAGCAGTTTAAGAAATTCACCCCTCCACTTT.

This chain joins TRBV6-1 and TRBJ1-2; D is possibly TRBD1 (5 bases). The CDR3 runs to 13 residues. CDR1 is MNHNS, CDR2 SASEGT, per germline. Trimming shortened V by 3 bases and J by 8 bases, and 13 bases separated the two germline ends. For the CDR3, the DNA is TGTGCCAGCAGTGAGACCAGGGAGGTGGGCTACACCTTC. Amino acid sequence: CASSETREVGYTF.